This T cell receptor beta chain derives from a study of blood T cell repertoires in COVID-19 (dated by TCRdb to the early 2020s). Notes on the research overall: Collaborator samples came from the United States, Italy and Spain and covered acute and convalescent phases of COVID-19. The repertoires were released in a freely available public database meant as a resource for research on the immune response to SARS-CoV-2. The sample metadata nearly always contained a de-identified subject ID, COVID-19 status, age in years and sex. Where HLA class I and class II types were available, the types were taken from metadata supplied by the sample provider, not from assay-based typing. The prospective study material was composed of cDNA or gDNA derived from T cells, B-cell-depleted T cells, or PBMCs. Deeply sampled blood TCRbeta repertoires from subjects exposed to, actively infected with, or recovered from COVID-19 were included in the dataset. The samples were drawn from two sources: the first 160 participants of the ongoing ImmuneRACE study, and approximately 1,300 subjects contributed by 6 global collaborators. General study outcomes and caveats: How much clinical and demographic metadata was included differed by source and by participant, and the metadata was provided uncurated.

Comment on this clone: Its cognate antigen has yet to be identified. No much larger clonotype is one base removed from it; base qualities were not supplied.

Participants in the prospective study were enrolled through a virtual design, were aged about 18 to 89 years, and lived in about 25 United States geographic areas. To assign participants to cohorts, the prospective study relied on clinical history that participants themselves reported in a screening survey and a study questionnaire. Recovered participants in ImmuneRACE Cohort 3 were defined by two consecutive negative NP/OP PCR tests, clearance by a healthcare professional, or resolution of symptoms. Mobile phlebotomists in the prospective study collected whole blood, serum and a nasopharyngeal or oropharyngeal swab from every participant. Over an approximately 2-month period, participants in the prospective study had the option of providing additional blood draws and questionnaires. Before DNA extraction, prospective study blood samples were shipped either frozen or at room temperature. TCRbeta CDR3 regions were amplified from genomic DNA using the immunoSEQ Assay, a bias-controlled multiplex PCR. The study's processing was this. The number of nucleated cells in each sample was estimated from the amplification of reference gene primers within the assay. To quantify the absolute abundance of each unique TCRbeta CDR3 rearrangement, sequence reads were collapsed and filtered. Productive Simpson clonality was computed per sample as the square root of Simpson's diversity index over productive rearrangements. As stored in TCRdb, this immuneACCESS dataset retains in-frame rearrangements with V and J assigned. A fraction of the clones does not appear; measured against another copy, unresolved V genes explain less than half of the discrepancy, and the remainder lacks a known reason. That table gives V, J and clone size, and the DNA gave D and trimming. Within this sample are about 480,000 clones, with 88% of them counted one time only. Jointly, the top ten make up approximately 1.8% of the sample.

Here V drops 1 base and J drops 0 bases, and the junction holds 3 bases not matched to any gene. The germline V gene yields SGHVS for CDR1 and FNYEAQ for CDR2. From the cysteine through the phenylalanine, the CDR3 covers 16 amino acids. Solely the CDR3 DNA is kept, with 48 bases framed from the first base. The chain was built from TRBV7-6 and TRBJ2-1, with TRBD2 identical over 7 junction bases. The source of this sequence is a woman aged 40 to 50 who had recovered from COVID-19. The sample was PBMCs or T cells enriched from blood (not recorded which). Here the CDR3 is given as CASSLEGGSSYNEQFF. The sequence in DNA is TGTGCCAGCAGCTTAGAGGGCGGGAGCTCCTACAATGAGCAGTTCTTC.